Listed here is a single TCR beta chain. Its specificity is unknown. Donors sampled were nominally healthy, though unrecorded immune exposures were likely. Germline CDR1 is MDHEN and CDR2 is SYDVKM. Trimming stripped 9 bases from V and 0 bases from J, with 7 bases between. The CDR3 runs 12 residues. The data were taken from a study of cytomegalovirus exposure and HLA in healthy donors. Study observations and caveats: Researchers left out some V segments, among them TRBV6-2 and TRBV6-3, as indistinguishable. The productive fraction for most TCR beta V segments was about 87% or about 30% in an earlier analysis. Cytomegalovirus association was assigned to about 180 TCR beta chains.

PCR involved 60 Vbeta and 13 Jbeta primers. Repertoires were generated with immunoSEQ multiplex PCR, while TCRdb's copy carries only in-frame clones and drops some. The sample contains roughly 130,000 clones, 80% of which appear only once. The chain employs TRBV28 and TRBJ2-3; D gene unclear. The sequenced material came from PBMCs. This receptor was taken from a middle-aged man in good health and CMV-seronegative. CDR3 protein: CASSISTDTQYF. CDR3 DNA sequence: TGTGCCAGTTCCATTAGCACAGATACGCAGTATTTT.